Listed here are 19 T cell receptor beta chains from one sample, sequenced in a study of OX40 agonist ivuxolimab in advanced cancers. Sequencing used immunoSEQ multiplex PCR; TCRdb keeps in-frame clones, though not all of them. The table has around 150,000 clones, 90% seen once. The material sequenced was CD4+ or CD8+ T cells sorted from blood, taken in a trial of the OX40 agonist ivuxolimab. The receptors here all came from an adult with an advanced solid tumor such as melanoma, head and neck, liver or kidney cancer.

The V and J genes are TRBV5-1 and TRBJ2-5, with unresolved D. Trimming removed 7 bases from V and 1 base from J, with 5 bases in between. This CDR3 spans 11 amino acids. Germline-derived CDR1 and CDR2 are SGHRS and YFSETQ. The chain's CDR3 is CASGSQETQYF. In nucleotides, the CDR3 is TGCGCCAGCGGCAGCCAAGAGACCCAGTACTTC.

The rearrangement joins TRBV27 to TRBJ2-7, with D tentatively TRBD1 or TRBD2 (5 bases each). Germline assignment: CDR1 MNHEY and CDR2 SMNVEV (reference sequence). The CDR3 is 14 residues long. V was cut by 4 bases and J by 2 bases, with 12 bases left in between. The CDR3: CASSSAGTAYEQYF. The CDR3 DNA reads as TGTGCCAGCAGTTCGGCCGGGACGGCCTACGAGCAGTACTTC.

This clone has more than one count but fewer than ten. The chain recombines TRBV19 with TRBJ1-2; D call uncertain. Trimming cost V 4 bases and J 5 bases, with 11 bases left between them. The CDR3 covers 13 residues. The germline V gene has CDR1 LNHDA and CDR2 SQIVND (reference sequence). CDR3 loop: CASSTRSRYGYTF. The CDR3 DNA follows: TGTGCCAGTAGTACCCGGTCCAGATATGGCTACACCTTC.

The V gene is TRBV19, the J gene TRBJ1-1; 9 nucleotides align to TRBD1. Germline V lookup: CDR1 LNHDA, CDR2 SQIVND (reference sequence). J gave up 0 bases and V 3 bases, and 8 bases lay outside the gene matches. This CDR3 has 17 amino acids. The CDR3 sequence is CASSMRVGQGMNTEAFF. The CDR3 coding sequence is TGTGCCAGTAGTATGCGGGTCGGACAGGGGATGAACACTGAAGCTTTCTTT.

This sequence joins TRBV18 and TRBJ1-1, with 7 bases fitting TRBD1. Germline loops: CDR1 KGHSH, CDR2 LQKENI. J lost 5 bases, V lost 3 bases, and 9 bases had no gene match. The CDR3 covers 15 residues. The CDR3, as DNA: TGTGCCAGCTCACCGATCACAGGGGTGGAAACTGAAGCTTTCTTT. It translates to CASSPITGVETEAFF.

This rearrangement joins TRBV7-3 to TRBJ2-3, with D maybe TRBD2 (5 bases). From germline, CDR1 is SGHTA and CDR2 FQGTGA. Trimming removed 2 bases at V and 0 bases at J, with 12 bases between. The CDR3 runs to 16 residues. The CDR3 reads CASSLVRTGSTDTQYF. For the CDR3, the DNA is TGTGCCAGCAGCTTAGTTAGGACGGGAAGCACAGATACGCAGTATTTT.

The chain couples TRBV7-6 to TRBJ2-2; D may match TRBD1 or TRBD2 (5 bases each). CDR1 and CDR2 (germline): SGHVS, FNYEAQ. The CDR3 extends over 13 amino acids. V lost 1 base, J lost 6 bases, and 6 bases lay in between. CDR3 residues: CASSLGDAGELFF. The CDR3 DNA sequence: TGTGCCAGCAGCTTAGGGGACGCCGGGGAGCTGTTTTTT.

This chain uses TRBV10-3 with TRBJ1-6; 8 positions match TRBD1. Germline CDR1 is ENHRY and CDR2 is SYGVKD. The CDR3 runs 16 residues. The V gene end was trimmed by 0 bases and the J gene end by 10 bases; junction bases not matched to a gene: 8. CDR3 region: CAISESAAGGNSPLHF. Here the CDR3 DNA reads TGTGCCATCAGTGAGTCAGCGGCAGGGGGCAACTCACCCCTCCACTTT.

The CDR3 DNA reads as TGTGCCAGCAGTTGGGGTTCAGGGGCCAACGTCCTGACTTTC. It is translated as CASSWGSGANVLTF. The J gene is TRBJ2-6, the V gene TRBV27; the D is unclear. Germline V gene lookup returns CDR1 MNHEY and CDR2 SMNVEV (reference sequence). V lost 4 bases and J lost 4, with 8 bases in between. CDR3 length equals 14 residues.

The chain couples TRBV5-1 to TRBJ2-4; D might be TRBD1 (6 bases). Germline CDR1 SGHRS, CDR2 YFSETQ. V shed 5 bases and J shed 8 bases, with 14 bases lying between them. The CDR3 consists of 13 residues. DNA for the CDR3: TGCGCCAGCAGTCTACAGGGAGAGGACATTCAGTACTTC. Its translation: CASSLQGEDIQYF.

V is TRBV27 and J is TRBJ2-6, with TRBD1 identical over 9 bases. This CDR3 is 17 amino acids long. Per the germline V gene, CDR1 is MNHEY and CDR2 is SMNVEV (reference sequence). V shed 5 bases, J shed 0 bases, and the junction held 5 bases outside the gene matches. This chain's CDR3 is CASSTRQGGSGANVLTF. The CDR3 DNA sequence: TGTGCCAGCAGTACCAGACAGGGGGGCTCTGGGGCCAACGTCCTGACTTTC. The full variable domain, with the rest looked up from reference TRBV27 and TRBJ2-6, is EAQVTQNPRYLITVTGKKLTVTCSQNMNHEYMSWYRQDPGLGLRQIYYSMNVEVTDKGDVPEGYKVSRKEKRNFPLILESPSPNQTSLYFCASSTRQGGSGANVLTFGAGSRLTVL.

The V gene is TRBV7-9, the J gene TRBJ2-7, with D unclear. Trimming cost V 6 bases and J 0 bases, with 9 bases left between them. Germline V gives CDR1 SEHNR, CDR2 FQNEAQ (reference sequence). The CDR3 covers 13 residues. DNA of the CDR3: TGTGCCAGCAGTCATATAAGCTCCTACGAGCAGTACTTC. Protein: CASSHISSYEQYF.

V and J are TRBV19 and TRBJ2-1, with 7 bases lining up with TRBD2. Trimming at V came to 5 bases and at J to 9 bases, leaving 10 bases not matched to a gene. The CDR3 has 14 amino acids. CDR1 and CDR2 from the germline V gene are LNHDA and SQIVND (reference sequence). CDR3 in amino acids: CASSRIAGVSEQFF. The CDR3 DNA sequence: TGTGCCAGTAGTCGGATTGCGGGAGTGAGTGAGCAGTTCTTC.

This clone was observed a single time. The rearrangement uses TRBV11-3 and TRBJ2-7, with 14 bases identical to TRBD2. The CDR3 runs to 15 residues. V trimming: 5 bases; J trimming: 6 bases; junction bases outside the gene matches: 6. CDR1 is SGHNT, CDR2 YENEEA, per germline. The CDR3 is CASSMGLAGVVEQYF. The CDR3 coding sequence is TGTGCCAGCAGCATGGGACTAGCGGGAGTGGTCGAGCAGTACTTC.

The V call is TRBV5-1, the J call TRBJ1-5, with a possible D match to TRBD1 (6 bases). V dropped 1 base and J dropped 0 bases, with 8 bases sitting between them. The germline CDR1 and CDR2 sequences are SGHRS and YFSETQ. There are 15 residues in the CDR3. The chain's CDR3 is CASSLQGISNQPQHF. In DNA, the CDR3 is TGCGCCAGCAGCTTGCAGGGGATTAGCAATCAGCCCCAGCATTTT.

This chain uses TRBV18 with TRBJ1-2, with D possibly matching TRBD1 (6 bases). Germline V lookup: CDR1 KGHSH, CDR2 LQKENI. This CDR3 has 13 amino acids. Trimming pared 2 bases from V and 6 bases from J, leaving 10 bases between. Here the CDR3 DNA reads TGTGCCAGCTCACCAGGGGGCGGAGATGGCTACACCTTC. Translated: CASSPGGGDGYTF.

V is TRBV30 and J is TRBJ2-5; D is undetermined. The CDR3 loop spans 13 amino acids. Germline CDR1 reads GTSNPN; CDR2 reads SVGIG (reference sequence). The germline V and J ends were trimmed by 0 bases and 1 base, with 6 bases remaining between them. The CDR3 nucleotides read TGTGCCTGGAGTGTATCTCTCCAAGAGACCCAGTACTTC. As protein: CAWSVSLQETQYF.

The chain carries TRBV5-1 and TRBJ2-3; D might be TRBD1 (5 bases). CDR3 length equals 14 residues. Germline V CDR1 and CDR2: SGHRS, YFSETQ. The V end lost 4 bases, the J end lost 2 bases, and 11 bases lay between the germline ends. CDR3 nucleotide sequence: TGCGCCAGCAGCGGCGGCAGGGACACAGATACGCAGTATTTT. This encodes CASSGGRDTDTQYF. The full variable domain, completed using reference TRBV5-1 and TRBJ2-3, is KAGVTQTPRYLIKTRGQQVTLSCSPISGHRSVSWYQQTPGQGLQFLFEYFSETQRNKGNFPGRFSGRQFSNSRSEMNVSTLELGDSALYLCASSGGRDTDTQYFGPGTRLTVL.

This clone was detected once. The J gene is TRBJ2-3, the V gene TRBV11-2; 10 positions match TRBD2. Germline V gene sequence: CDR1 SGHAT, CDR2 FQNNGV. CDR3 size: 14 residues. V lost 5 bases, J lost 2 bases, and 1 base stayed unmatched. Written as DNA, the CDR3 is TGTGCCAGCAGCCTAGCGGGAGCCACAGATACGCAGTATTTT. It specifies CASSLAGATDTQYF.